This paragraph reports one T cell receptor beta chain. The sample comes from a study of blood T cell repertoires in COVID-19. Study as a whole: In each case, the material was cDNA or gDNA derived from T cells, B-cell-depleted T cells, or PBMCs.

The CDR3 sequence is 15 residues long. The ends lost 6 bases at V and 7 bases at J; junction bases unmatched: 8. CDR1 SGHVS and CDR2 FQNEAQ come from the germline V gene. Assay used: immunoSEQ multiplex PCR; TCRdb lists only in-frame clones, some missing. Among approximately 250,000 clones listed, 86% were seen once. This clonotype was obtained from a man between 35 and 55 years old with active or convalescent COVID-19. Sequencing was performed on peripheral blood. This chain joins TRBV7-8 and TRBJ1-6; 8 positions agree with TRBD1. The CDR3 sequence is CASRKYRGENSPLHF. CDR3 DNA sequence: TGTGCCAGCAGAAAATACAGGGGGGAGAATTCACCCCTCCACTTT.